This T cell receptor (beta chain) was retrieved from a study of shared clonotypes between healthy human individuals. The table came from immunoSEQ multiplex PCR; TCRdb's copy has only in-frame clones and leaves some out. The data contain 2 million to 2.5 million clones, under 95% of them seen just once; the ten biggest clones take up about 0.36%. The CDR3 is 14 residues long. Germline-derived CDR1 and CDR2 are SGHRS and YFSETQ. V is TRBV5-1 and J is TRBJ2-5; D gene uncertain. With the DNA end fitting TRBJ2-7 better, the J assignment may be wrong. This TCR was recovered from a man aged 18-30 years in good health. Some clones in this sample may be carry-over from other donors' samples. The sequenced sample was naive CD4+ T cells from PBMCs. Noted subset: CD45RA+ positively selected. DNA for the CDR3: TGCGCCAGCAGCCCCGGACGGCTTTTCGACGAGCAGTACTTC. Translating gives CASSPGRLFDEQYF.